This T cell receptor (beta chain) was sequenced during a study of monozygotic twins with cystic fibrosis. Germline V gives CDR1 MNHNS, CDR2 SASEGT. With 5 bases clipped from V and 4 bases from J, the junction kept 6 bases outside the gene matches. This CDR3 contains 14 residues. Method: immunoSEQ multiplex PCR; TCRdb's copy keeps in-frame clones and lacks some. The sample comprises fewer than 20,000 clones, about 97% of which are singletons, and around 1.9% rests with the top ten. Broader study findings: Median Simpson clonality of roughly 0.0093 suggested naive T cells predominated. Co-twins had the most similar V usage for 13 of 16 pairs, J for 8.

For this clone: Its target is not known.

This rearrangement joins TRBV6-1 to TRBJ1-1, with TRBD1 matching over 8 bases. The TCR sequence derives from a woman in her 30s with cystic fibrosis. The sample consisted of blood. CDR3 bases: TGTGCCAGCAGTTCAGGGGGCGAGTCCACTGAAGCTTTCTTT. It yields the protein CASSSGGESTEAFF.